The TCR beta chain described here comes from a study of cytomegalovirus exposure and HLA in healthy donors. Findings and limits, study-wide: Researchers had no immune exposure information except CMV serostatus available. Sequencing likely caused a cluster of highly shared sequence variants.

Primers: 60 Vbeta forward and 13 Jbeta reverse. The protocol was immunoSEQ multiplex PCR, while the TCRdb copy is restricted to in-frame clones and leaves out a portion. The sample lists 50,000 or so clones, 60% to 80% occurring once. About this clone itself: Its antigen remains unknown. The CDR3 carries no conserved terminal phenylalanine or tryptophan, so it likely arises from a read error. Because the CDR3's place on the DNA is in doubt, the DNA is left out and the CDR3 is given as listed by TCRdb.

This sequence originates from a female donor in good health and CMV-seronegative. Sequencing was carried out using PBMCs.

CDR3 protein: CASTEGPPDSPSP. The chain employs TRBV2 and TRBJ1-1; TRBD1, the table's D call, lacks a check against the DNA. The CDR3 contains 13 residues when both ends are counted. CDR1 is SNHLY and CDR2 is FYNNEI in the germline V gene.